These 28 T cell receptor beta chains came from one sample sequenced in a study of Tregs in tolerant kidney transplant recipients. The assay was immunoSEQ multiplex PCR, and TCRdb's table has in-frame clones only and misses some. The repertoire holds fewer than 80,000 clones, with 98% as singletons. The sequencing here drew on Tregs from blood, taken before the transplant. Source of these receptors: a human donor who received a combined kidney and bone marrow transplant.

The chain is built from TRBV7-3 and TRBJ2-3, with TRBD2 identical over 9 bases. Looked up from germline, CDR1 is SGHTA and CDR2 is FQGTGA. The CDR3 extends over 15 amino acids. Trimming removed 7 bases from V and 3 bases from J; junction bases left unmatched: 8. The CDR3 loop is CASKGGGAGTDTQYF. DNA of the CDR3: TGTGCCAGCAAGGGCGGGGGGGCTGGGACAGATACGCAGTATTTT.

The chain links TRBV18 to TRBJ2-7; the D is unclear. Trimming shortened V by 3 bases and J by 0 bases, and 9 bases separated the two germline ends. Germline-derived CDR1 and CDR2 are KGHSH and LQKENI. The CDR3 runs 14 residues. The DNA for the CDR3 is TGTGCCAGCTCACCCGTTAGCCGCTCCTACGAGCAGTACTTC. It encodes CASSPVSRSYEQYF.

This chain links TRBV5-1 with TRBJ1-1; TRBD1 agrees at 7 bases. The CDR3 loop spans 14 amino acids. In germline, CDR1 is SGHRS, CDR2 YFSETQ. The V segment lost 4 bases and the J segment 0 bases; nucleotides outside the gene matches: 3. For the CDR3, the DNA is TGCGCCAGCAGCGGGGACAGAATGAACACTGAAGCTTTCTTT. Amino acid sequence: CASSGDRMNTEAFF.

The chain recombines TRBV19 with TRBJ1-5; D uncertain. The germline CDR1 and CDR2 sequences are LNHDA and SQIVND (reference sequence). Trimming took 6 bases from V and 0 from J, leaving 12 bases between them. The CDR3 contains 15 residues. The CDR3 spells CASRSQDYSNQPQHF. The CDR3 region has the DNA TGTGCCAGTAGAAGTCAGGACTATAGCAATCAGCCCCAGCATTTT.

This clone showed up just once. The rearrangement uses TRBV7-9 and TRBJ2-1; 7 nucleotides match TRBD2. Losses at the gene ends were 3 bases for V and 4 bases for J; bases not matched to a gene: 9. Per germline, CDR1 SEHNR and CDR2 FQNEAQ (reference sequence). The CDR3 contains 16 residues. In DNA form, the CDR3 reads TGTGCCAGCAGCTTCTACGGGGGAGGGTTGTACAATGAGCAGTTCTTC. It is translated as CASSFYGGGLYNEQFF. Combining the CDR3 with reference TRBV7-9 and TRBJ2-1 gives the whole variable domain DTGVSQNPRHKITKRGQNVTFRCDPISEHNRLYWYRQTLGQGPEFLTYFQNEAQLEKSRLLSDRFSAERPKGSFSTLEIQRTEQGDSAMYLCASSFYGGGLYNEQFFGPGTRLTVL.

The chain employs TRBV11-3 and TRBJ2-3; no clear D gene. Germline values: CDR1 SGHNT, CDR2 YENEEA. Trimming cost V 5 bases and J 8 bases, with 11 bases left between them. The CDR3 is 12 residues long. The CDR3 spells CASSLITVTQYF. The CDR3 DNA reads as TGTGCCAGCAGCCTGATAACGGTTACGCAGTATTTT. The full variable domain, with the rest looked up from reference TRBV11-3 and TRBJ2-3, is EAGVVQSPRYKIIEKKQPVAFWCNPISGHNTLYWYLQNLGQGPELLIRYENEEAVDDSQLPKDRFSAERLKGVDSTLKIQPAELGDSAVYLCASSLITVTQYFGPGTRLTVL.

The gene calls are TRBV28 and TRBJ2-7; 7 positions match TRBD1. This CDR3 is built from 15 residues. Germline loops: CDR1 MDHEN, CDR2 SYDVKM. V dropped 5 bases and J dropped 0; count of bases not matched to a gene: 7. The CDR3 region has the DNA TGTGCCAGCAGTCTAAAGGACAGGACCTCCTACGAGCAGTACTTC. This translates into CASSLKDRTSYEQYF.

This chain connects TRBV9 to TRBJ2-2; D gene unclear. V was shortened by 3 bases and J by 1 base, with 13 bases between the two germline ends. Germline-derived CDR1 and CDR2 are SGDLS and YYNGEE. The CDR3 has 16 residues. CDR3 nucleotides: TGTGCCAGCAGCGCCCGGATAGGCGGGAACACCGGGGAGCTGTTTTTT. This gives the protein CASSARIGGNTGELFF.

The V gene is TRBV7-3, the J gene TRBJ1-3; 7 nucleotides align to TRBD1. V trimming: 5 bases; J trimming: 1 base; junction bases outside the gene matches: 8. CDR1 is SGHTA, CDR2 FQGTGA, per germline. This CDR3 has 16 amino acids. CDR3 amino acids: CASSLSGQLSGNTIYF. The CDR3 DNA reads as TGTGCCAGCAGCCTATCGGGACAGCTGTCTGGAAACACCATATATTTT.

This sequence joins TRBV9 and TRBJ2-1; maybe TRBD1 (6 bases). This CDR3 spans 14 amino acids. Germline assignment: CDR1 SGDLS and CDR2 YYNGEE. The V end lost 0 bases, the J end lost 12 bases, and 16 bases lay between the germline ends. The CDR3, as DNA: TGTGCCAGCAGCGTAGACTACAGGGATGTGATGCAGTTCTTC. It codes for CASSVDYRDVMQFF.

This chain connects TRBV28 to TRBJ2-7; perhaps TRBD2 as D (5 bases). The V and J ends lost 2 bases and 0 bases respectively, with 8 bases between them. Germline CDR1 MDHEN, CDR2 SYDVKM. This CDR3 spans 14 amino acids. This chain's CDR3 is CASSLSGSSYEQYF. The CDR3 region has the DNA TGTGCCAGCAGTTTAAGCGGATCCTCCTACGAGCAGTACTTC.

V gene TRBV30 combines with J gene TRBJ2-3; TRBD2 is a possible D gene (6 bases). V was pared by 7 bases and J by 1 base, with 12 bases between. Germline-derived CDR1 and CDR2 are GTSNPN and SVGIG (reference sequence). The CDR3 loop spans 13 amino acids. CDR3 residues: CASFSGRTDTQYF. The CDR3 DNA is TGTGCCTCCTTTAGCGGCCGCACAGATACGCAGTATTTT. Based on the CDR3 plus reference TRBV30 and TRBJ2-3, the full variable domain is SQTIHQWPATLVQPVGSPLSLECTVEGTSNPNLYWYRQAAGRGLQLLFYSVGIGQISSEVPQNLSASRPQDRQFILSSKKLLLSDSGFYLCASFSGRTDTQYFGPGTRLTVL.

The gene calls are TRBV5-1 and TRBJ1-2; D uncertain. The CDR3 is 14 residues long. Between the trimmed V and J ends, which lost 0 bases and 4 bases, there was a span of 10 bases. Germline V CDR1 and CDR2: SGHRS, YFSETQ. The CDR3 here is CASSLGHRLYGYTF. The CDR3 nucleotides are TGCGCCAGCAGCTTGGGACATCGCCTCTATGGCTACACCTTC.

This chain uses TRBV2 with TRBJ1-2; 9 nucleotides align to TRBD1. Germline V gene data show CDR1 as SNHLY and CDR2 as FYNNEI. CDR3 size: 12 residues. The trim removed 8 bases at V and 5 bases at J, leaving 3 bases unmatched. The CDR3 nucleotides read TGTGCCAGCCTAGGACAGGGGTATGGCTACACCTTC. It translates to CASLGQGYGYTF.

The rearrangement joins TRBV5-1 to TRBJ2-2, with TRBD1 matching over 9 bases. The CDR3 runs 13 residues. Germline lookup yields CDR1 SGHRS and CDR2 YFSETQ. The V segment lost 4 bases and the J segment 5 bases; nucleotides outside the gene matches: 0. CDR3 residues: CASSGTGTGELFF. The CDR3 DNA sequence: TGCGCCAGCAGCGGGACAGGGACCGGGGAGCTGTTTTTT. The full variable domain, with the rest looked up from reference TRBV5-1 and TRBJ2-2, is KAGVTQTPRYLIKTRGQQVTLSCSPISGHRSVSWYQQTPGQGLQFLFEYFSETQRNKGNFPGRFSGRQFSNSRSEMNVSTLELGDSALYLCASSGTGTGELFFGEGSRLTVL.

The rearrangement links TRBV6-6 to TRBJ2-1, with 10 bases fitting TRBD2. There are 15 residues in the CDR3. V trimming: 4 bases; J trimming: 6 bases; junction bases outside the gene matches: 6. CDR1 and CDR2 (germline): MNHNY, SVGAGI (reference sequence). CDR3 protein: CASSSRLAGFNEQFF. The CDR3 DNA reads TGTGCCAGCAGTTCTCGACTAGCGGGTTTCAATGAGCAGTTCTTC.

In DNA form, the CDR3 reads TGTGCCAGCAGCGTGACTCCAACTAGCGGGGATTACAATGAGCAGTTCTTC. It is translated as CASSVTPTSGDYNEQFF. This sequence joins TRBV9 and TRBJ2-1; 10 nucleotides line up with TRBD2. V shed 2 bases and J 4 bases; nucleotides not matched to a gene: 9. This CDR3 region has 17 residues. From germline, CDR1 is SGDLS and CDR2 YYNGEE.

V and J are TRBV5-1 and TRBJ2-2, with D unclear. CDR3 length: 14 residues. CDR1 and CDR2 (germline): SGHRS, YFSETQ. Trimming pared 6 bases from V and 1 base from J, leaving 10 bases between. The CDR3 nucleotides are TGCGCCAGCATCCCTAGTCTGAACACCGGGGAGCTGTTTTTT. Translation gives CASIPSLNTGELFF.

The V gene is TRBV19, the J gene TRBJ2-5; 8 nucleotides align to TRBD1. Germline-derived CDR1 and CDR2 are LNHDA and SQIVND (reference sequence). The CDR3 spans 13 residues. Trimming took 6 bases from V and 5 from J; bases not matched to a gene: 5. CDR3 protein: CASSSRGRETQYF. In nucleotides, the CDR3 is TGTGCCAGTAGCTCCAGGGGGCGCGAGACCCAGTACTTC.

The chain couples TRBV19 to TRBJ2-5; TRBD1 might be the D (6 bases). V lost 7 bases to trimming and J lost 0 bases, with 9 bases between them. The CDR3 runs 13 residues. The germline gives CDR1 LNHDA, CDR2 SQIVND (reference sequence). The CDR3: CASNAGDQETQYF. CDR3 DNA sequence: TGTGCCAGTAACGCAGGGGACCAAGAGACCCAGTACTTC.

The chain combines TRBV2 with TRBJ1-6; possible D gene TRBD1, 6 bases. The CDR3 has 15 residues. Trimming left V 6 bases short and J 9 bases short, with 18 bases between. Per germline, CDR1 SNHLY and CDR2 FYNNEI. The CDR3 DNA sequence: TGTGCCAGCAGACCATTTACAGGGATCCGTTCACCCCTCCACTTT. Translated: CASRPFTGIRSPLHF.

This chain uses TRBV30 with TRBJ1-2; no clear D gene. The ends were cut back, 4 bases at V and 8 bases at J, with 14 bases in the middle. Germline loops: CDR1 GTSNPN, CDR2 SVGIG (reference sequence). This CDR3 region has 12 residues. The chain's CDR3 is CAWTKERGGYTF. The CDR3 bases are TGTGCCTGGACGAAGGAGCGTGGAGGCTACACCTTC.

CDR3 amino acids: CASKNRTGNFYGYTF. The CDR3 bases are TGCGCCAGCAAAAACAGGACAGGGAATTTTTATGGCTACACCTTC. This chain uses TRBV5-1 with TRBJ1-2; 8 bases fit TRBD1. The length of the CDR3 is 15 residues. The V gene's germline CDR1 is SGHRS and CDR2 YFSETQ. The V segment lost 6 bases and the J segment 5 bases; nucleotides outside the gene matches: 12.

The V gene is TRBV5-1, the J gene TRBJ2-7, with D maybe TRBD2 (6 bases). The CDR3 is made up of 12 amino acids. Germline CDR1 reads SGHRS; CDR2 reads YFSETQ. The V end was cut by 2 bases, the J end by 9 bases, with 12 bases between. CDR3 coding DNA: TGCGCCAGCAGCTTCGGAGGGAGTCGGCAGTACTTC. This sequence encodes CASSFGGSRQYF.

The V gene is TRBV11-2, the J gene TRBJ2-2, with D maybe TRBD2 (6 bases). V was clipped by 1 base and J by 5 bases, with 11 bases between them. CDR1 is SGHAT and CDR2 is FQNNGV in the germline V gene. This CDR3 region has 15 residues. Written as DNA, the CDR3 is TGTGCCAGCAGCTTAGTTTCCGGGAGAACCGGGGAGCTGTTTTTT. Residues: CASSLVSGRTGELFF.

The table lists this clone with a count of one. The rearrangement joins TRBV4-1 to TRBJ2-7; 9 bases match TRBD2. Germline loops: CDR1 MGHRA, CDR2 YSYEKL. The CDR3 totals 13 residues. The V and J ends lost 3 bases and 6 bases, in that order; junction bases with no gene match: 3. The CDR3 reads CASSQRGLAEQYF. As DNA, the CDR3 is TGCGCCAGCAGCCAGAGGGGACTAGCCGAGCAGTACTTC.

This chain joins TRBV28 and TRBJ1-2, with D maybe TRBD1 (5 bases). The V and J ends lost 3 bases and 4 bases respectively, with 15 bases between them. The CDR3 is 15 residues long. Germline V gene sequence: CDR1 MDHEN, CDR2 SYDVKM. The CDR3 protein is CASSFWMGEGYGYTF. In nucleotides, the CDR3 is TGTGCCAGCAGTTTTTGGATGGGGGAGGGCTATGGCTACACCTTC.

This clone came up once. The V call is TRBV28, the J call TRBJ1-4, with 8 bases that match TRBD1. This CDR3 comprises 16 residues. Germline CDR1 reads MDHEN; CDR2 reads SYDVKM. The V gene end was trimmed by 3 bases and the J gene end by 3 bases; junction bases not matched to a gene: 6. The DNA of the CDR3 is TGTGCCAGCAGTTTGCCAGGGGGCTTTTCTAATGAAAAACTGTTTTTT. It specifies CASSLPGGFSNEKLFF.